The sequence of this T cell receptor (beta chain) was determined in a study of T cell responses to AZD1222 COVID-19 vaccine (dated by TCRdb to about 2021). Study-wide context: TCR sequencing covered fewer than 250 trial participants: 200 to 210 given two doses of AZD1222 and approximately 25 given two doses of MenACWY control vaccine. Trial participants were enrolled by age into 18-55, 56-69 and 70-plus year subgroups, with around 140, 26 and 57 TCR-sequenced participants respectively. General findings and caveats noted by the study authors: In the small 56-69-year group, the increase in depth fell short of significance, most likely because of low power. After two AZD1222 doses, both the breadth and the depth of spike-specific TCRs were significantly higher than at day 0 and than in MenACWY recipients. Because no day 14 peak-response samples were available, the repertoires could be characterized only after the peak T cell response. Reportedly, close to half of the unique spike-specific TCRs recognized epitopes lying outside the regions that are mutated in the B.1.351 and B.1.1.7 variants. Participants were mostly white British and included more females than males, and it was suggested by the authors that clonal diversity may have been underestimated. The vaccine-associated CD4 TCRs covered the entire spike protein, and the dominant responses fell in regions 160-218 and 743-854. Conclusions about previously exposed vaccinees are limited, since just six or seven AZD1222 recipients were seropositive for SARS-CoV-2 at baseline.

The meaning of the sample's time point label: baseline before first vaccination. Interpreted using the paper, the treatment or condition label stands for: meningococcal conjugate vaccine given as trial control. The vaccinee samples were drawn from two UK trials, COV001 and COV002, one of which was a single-blind randomized controlled phase 2/3 trial testing AZD1222 (ChAdOx1 nCoV-19) in healthy adults. For TCRbeta chain sequencing, PBMC samples from trial participants were taken at day 0 and at day 28 after the second dose. With respect to this clone: Its antigen is currently not known. There are no base qualities to consult, and no much larger clone falls within one base.

The CDR3 regions of human TCRbeta chains were analyzed by immunosequencing. Per the authors' processing: TCRs in the repertoires were matched against a reference library of SARS-CoV-2-specific TCRs that had been generated with the MIRA antigen-specificity platform. Breadth was defined as the fraction of unique TCRs that were SARS-CoV-2-associated. Depth was defined as the fraction of total T cells that were SARS-CoV-2-associated. Using the MIRA data, each spike-specific TCR was mapped to the spike region that the TCR reacts to and placed in a CD4 or CD8 class. Log10-transformed breadth and depth values were compared by one-way ANOVA with Sidak's multiple comparisons tests. TCRdb obtained this table from immuneACCESS and retained in-frame rearrangements with V and J assigned. These tables miss some clones; where compared with another copy, unresolved V genes account for less than half of the shortfall, and the remainder is unexplained. V, J and clone size were drawn from that table, and D and trimming were deduced from the DNA. In all, the sample holds 150,000 or so clones, and 70% to 90% of those were seen once. Of the sample, approximately 5.1% is held by the ten largest clones.

The germline V and J ends show losses of 5 bases and 0 bases respectively, and no gene match explains 4 bases of the junction. The germline V gene gives CDR1 as SGHTA and CDR2 as FQGTGA. Its CDR3 holds 17 amino acids, cysteine through phenylalanine. Of all the DNA, just the CDR3 is kept, 51 bases in frame from base 1. This receptor chain uses TRBV7-3 and TRBJ2-2, and 12 junction bases match TRBD2. The sample in question was peripheral blood, obtained on day 0 of MenACWY control vaccination. This TCR was sampled from an adult in good health. The CDR3 region reads CASSPGLAGTNTGELFF. The DNA sequence is TGTGCCAGCAGCCCCGGACTAGCGGGGACGAACACCGGGGAGCTGTTTTTT.